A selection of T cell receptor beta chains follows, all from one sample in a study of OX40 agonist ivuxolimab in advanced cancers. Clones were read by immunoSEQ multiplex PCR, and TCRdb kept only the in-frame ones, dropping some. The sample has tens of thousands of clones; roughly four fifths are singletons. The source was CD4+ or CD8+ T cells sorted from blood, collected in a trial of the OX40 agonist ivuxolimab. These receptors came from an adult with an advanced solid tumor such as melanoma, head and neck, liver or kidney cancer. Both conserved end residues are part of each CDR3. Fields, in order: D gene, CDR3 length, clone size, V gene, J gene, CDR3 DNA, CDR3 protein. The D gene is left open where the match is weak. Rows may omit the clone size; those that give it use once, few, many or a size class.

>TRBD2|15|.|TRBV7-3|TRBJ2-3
TGTGCCAGCAGTCGTCGGGGGGACGGCACAGATACGCAGTATTTT
CASSRRGDGTDTQYF
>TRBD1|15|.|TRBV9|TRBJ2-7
TGTGCCAGCAGCGCCGGGACAGGGTTATCCTACGAGCAGTACTTC
CASSAGTGLSYEQYF
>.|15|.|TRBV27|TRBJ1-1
TGTGCCAGCAGTTCTACCCCGGGAGGAACTACTGAAGCTTTCTTT
CASSSTPGGTTEAFF
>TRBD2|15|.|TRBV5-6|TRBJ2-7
TGTGCCAGCAGCTTCGCGGGGACTAGAACCTACGAGCAGTACTTC
CASSFAGTRTYEQYF
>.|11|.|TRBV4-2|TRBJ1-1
TGTGCCAGCAGCCCCGATGGCCGATATTTCTTT
CASSPDGRYFF
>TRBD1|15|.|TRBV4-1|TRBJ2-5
TGCGCCAGCAGCCAAGAACCCGGACAGGGGGTGACCCAGTACTTC
CASSQEPGQGVTQYF
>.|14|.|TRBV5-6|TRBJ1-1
TGTGCCAGCAGCTTAGGGTGGTTGGCCACTGAAGCTTTCTTT
CASSLGWLATEAFF
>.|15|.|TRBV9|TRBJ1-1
TGTGCCAGCAGCGTAGATGGTCAGAAGAACACTGAAGCTTTCTTT
CASSVDGQKNTEAFF
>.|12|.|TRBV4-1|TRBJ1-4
TGCGCCAGCAGCCAAGATCGGGAAAAACTGTTTTTT
CASSQDREKLFF
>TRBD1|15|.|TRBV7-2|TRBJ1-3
TGTGCCAGCAGCTTGACAGGGGGTTCTGGAAACACCATATATTTT
CASSLTGGSGNTIYF
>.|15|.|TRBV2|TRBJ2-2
TGTGCCAGCAGTCGCGAGGGGCTGGGAACCGGGGAGCTGTTTTTT
CASSREGLGTGELFF
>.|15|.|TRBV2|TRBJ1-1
TGTGCCAGCAGTGATGGTCGGAGAGATAGGGACGGGGCTTTCTTT
CASSDGRRDRDGAFF
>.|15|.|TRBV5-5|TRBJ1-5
TGTGCCAGCAGCTTCGTGGGCAGAAGCAATCAGCCCCAGCATTTT
CASSFVGRSNQPQHF
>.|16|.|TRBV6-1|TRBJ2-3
TGTGCCAGCAGTGAATGGGCGGTAGCAGGCACAGATACGCAGTATTTT
CASSEWAVAGTDTQYF
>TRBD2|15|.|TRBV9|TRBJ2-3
TGTGCCAGCAGCGTACTAGCGGACCTCACAGATACGCAGTATTTT
CASSVLADLTDTQYF
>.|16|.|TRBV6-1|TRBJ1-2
TGTGCCAGCAGTGGCAACCCTATGGGGAAGGGGCTGGGCTACACCTTC
CASSGNPMGKGLGYTF
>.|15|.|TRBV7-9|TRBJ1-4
TGTGCCAGCAGCTCCGGGCCCCAGGGTCCTGAAAAACTGTTTTTT
CASSSGPQGPEKLFF
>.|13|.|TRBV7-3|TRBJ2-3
TGTGCCAGCAGCCGGACAATCACAGATACGCAGTATTTT
CASSRTITDTQYF
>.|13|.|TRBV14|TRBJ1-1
TGTGCCAGCAGCACCCGCCCGGGGGCAGAAGCTTTCTTT
CASSTRPGAEAFF
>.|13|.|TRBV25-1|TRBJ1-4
TGTGCCAGTCATAGGCGGAAAGGTGAAAAACTGTTTTTT
CASHRRKGEKLFF
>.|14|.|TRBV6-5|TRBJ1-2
TGTGCCAGCAGCCCCGAGCGGGGTTACTATGGCTACACCTTC
CASSPERGYYGYTF
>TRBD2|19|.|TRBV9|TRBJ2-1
TGTGCCAGCAGCGTAGAGGAGCGGGGGGGCCGGTCGGGCTACAATGAGCAGTTCTTC
CASSVEERGGRSGYNEQFF
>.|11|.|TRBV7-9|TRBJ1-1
TGTGCCAGCAGCCCGAGGACTGAAGCTTTCTTT
CASSPRTEAFF
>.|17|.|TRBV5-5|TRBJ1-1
TGTGCCAGCAGCTTGGATCGCACCTTATTAGTGAACACTGAAGCTTTCTTT
CASSLDRTLLVNTEAFF
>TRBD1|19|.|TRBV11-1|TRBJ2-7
TGTGCCAGCAGCTTAGCGACCGGGACAGGGTCTCTAAGCTCCTACGAGCAGTACTTC
CASSLATGTGSLSSYEQYF
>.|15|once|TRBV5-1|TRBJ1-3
TGCGCCAGCAGTTTATCACAGGGATCTGGAAACACCATATATTTT
CASSLSQGSGNTIYF
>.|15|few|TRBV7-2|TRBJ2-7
TGTGCCAGCAGCTTAGGGGGGGCTAGCGCGCGCGAGCAGTACTTC
CASSLGGASAREQYF
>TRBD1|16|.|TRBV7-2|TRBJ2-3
TGTGCCAGCAGCTTCCCGGGACAGGGGCTCGCAGGGGGGCAGTATTTT
CASSFPGQGLAGGQYF
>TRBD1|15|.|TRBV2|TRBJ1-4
TGTGCCAGCAGGGGGGGGACAGCCTCTAATGAAAAACTGTTTTTT
CASRGGTASNEKLFF
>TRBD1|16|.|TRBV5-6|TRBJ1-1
TGTGCCAGCAGCTTGTTTGGGGCAGGGGGGAACACTGAAGCTTTCTTT
CASSLFGAGGNTEAFF
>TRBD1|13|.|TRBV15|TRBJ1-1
TGTGCCACCACTTACAGGGGGCACACTGAAGCTTTCTTT
CATTYRGHTEAFF
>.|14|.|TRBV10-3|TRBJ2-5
TGTGCCATCAGTGAGTCTAGACTAGAAGAGACCCAGTACTTC
CAISESRLEETQYF
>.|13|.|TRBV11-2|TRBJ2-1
TGTGCCAGCAGAGGAGAGTTCTACAATGAGCAGTTCTTC
CASRGEFYNEQFF
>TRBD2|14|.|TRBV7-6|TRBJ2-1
TGTGCCAGCAGCCCAACGGCCGGGGGGACTGAGCAGTTCTTC
CASSPTAGGTEQFF
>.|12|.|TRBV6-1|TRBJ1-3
TGTGCCAGCAGGTCAATCGGAAACACCATATATTTT
CASRSIGNTIYF
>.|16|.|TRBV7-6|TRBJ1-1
TGTGCCAGCAGCTCCCGGACATCCTGGGGGAACACTGAAGCTTTCTTT
CASSSRTSWGNTEAFF